Below, 9 T cell receptor beta chains from the same sample are listed, as sequenced in a study of regulatory T cells in long-lasting Graves disease. Library construction for TCR beta used iRepertoire HTBI primers and Arm-PCR of CDR3 regions. TCRdb called the multiplex PCR reads again in MiXCR, with one record for every CDR3 protein. The sample shows roughly 350,000 distinct CDR3 sequences, approximately 15% of them seen only once. As to time point: newly diagnosed GD, antithyroid drugs for less than 3 months. Extracted PBMC RNA gave rise to the TCR library. The sample was also linked to a second study, of T cells in Graves' hyperthyroidism and ophthalmopathy.

Source: peripheral blood mononuclear cells (PBMCs), taken at new diagnosis, from a patient treated with antithyroid drugs. The receptors were sampled from a middle-aged man with Graves disease.

This clonotype was observed a handful of times. The gene calls are TRBV15 and TRBJ1-3, with a weak D call TRBD1 (5 bases). V lost 0 bases and J 3 bases, leaving 12 bases between the germline ends. CDR3 size: 16 residues. The germline V gene encodes CDR1 LNHNV and CDR2 YYDKDF (reference sequence). The DNA of the CDR3 is TGTGCCACCAGCAGAGATACCAGGGTGATTGGAAACACCATATATTTT. As protein: CATSRDTRVIGNTIYF.

This clonotype was seen many times. V and J are TRBV7-6 and TRBJ2-7; no definite D call. Deletions cut 0 bases from V and 1 base from J, with 10 bases between. The CDR3 length is 15 residues. Germline V gives CDR1 SGHVS, CDR2 FNYEAQ. For the CDR3, the DNA is TGTGCCAGCAGCTTAGCGCTGGCTGGATCCTACGAGCAGTACTTC. Translated, it gives CASSLALAGSYEQYF. The entire variable domain, with the rest obtained from reference TRBV7-6 and TRBJ2-7, is as follows: GAGVSQSPRYKVTKRGQDVALRCDPISGHVSLYWYRQALGQGPEFLTYFNYEAQQDKSGLPNDRFSAERPEGSISTLTIQRTEQRDSAMYRCASSLALAGSYEQYFGPGTRLTVT.

This clonotype was found once. The J gene is TRBJ2-3, the V gene TRBV9; perhaps TRBD1 as D (6 bases). The V end was cut by 4 bases, the J end by 0 bases, with 12 bases between. The germline gives CDR1 SGDLS, CDR2 YYNGEE. This CDR3 has 15 amino acids. The CDR3 loop reads CASSSGQISTDTQYF. The CDR3 DNA sequence: TGTGCCAGCAGCTCAGGACAGATAAGCACAGATACGCAGTATTTT.

V and J are TRBV15 and TRBJ2-1; possibly TRBD2 for D (7 bases). The CDR3 contains 17 residues. CDR1 is LNHNV and CDR2 is YYDKDF in the germline V gene (reference sequence). Trimming took off 5 bases at V and 2 bases at J, with 19 bases between the two ends. Written as DNA, the CDR3 is TGTGCCACCAGCCCTACAATGCGGGGGCCGGCCTACAATGAGCAGTTCTTC. It specifies CATSPTMRGPAYNEQFF.

This clonotype was observed at least ten times. The chain recombines TRBV6-1 with TRBJ2-7, with D perhaps TRBD1 (5 bases). Trimming stripped 4 bases from V and 1 base from J, with 20 bases between. Germline V gives CDR1 MNHNS, CDR2 SASEGT. This CDR3 contains 17 residues. CDR3 region: CASSAYLTVSGSYEQYF. CDR3 coding DNA: TGTGCCAGCAGTGCCTATCTGACAGTCTCAGGTTCCTACGAGCAGTACTTC.

This clonotype was seen repeatedly, ten times or more. This rearrangement joins TRBV2 to TRBJ2-5; no firm D call. CDR1 is SNHLY and CDR2 is FYNNEI in the germline V gene. Trimming removed 2 bases at V and 4 bases at J, with 11 bases between. CDR3 size: 14 residues. CDR3 region: CASSETDFRETQYF. As DNA, the CDR3 is TGTGCCAGCAGTGAAACAGATTTTAGAGAGACCCAGTACTTC.

This chain links TRBV15 with TRBJ2-1; D is unresolved. The V gene's germline CDR1 is LNHNV and CDR2 YYDKDF (reference sequence). The germline V and J ends were trimmed by 4 bases and 3 bases, with 7 bases remaining between them. This CDR3 contains 13 residues. The CDR3 DNA follows: TGTGCCACCAGCACCTATATCTACAATGAGCAGTTCTTC. This gives the protein CATSTYIYNEQFF.

This clonotype was seen at least ten times. The rearrangement links TRBV2 to TRBJ2-7; 8 nucleotides match TRBD1. Trimming at V came to 6 bases and at J to 5 bases, leaving 6 bases not matched to a gene. Germline-derived CDR1 and CDR2 are SNHLY and FYNNEI. The CDR3 spans 13 residues. The CDR3 coding sequence is TGTGCCAGCAGCTCCGACAGGGGCAACGAGCAGTACTTC. It is translated as CASSSDRGNEQYF.

Many counts were recorded for this clonotype. The chain joins TRBV4-1 to TRBJ2-3; D not certain. Trimming shortened V by 6 bases and J by 2 bases, and 9 bases separated the two germline ends. CDR1 and CDR2 (germline): MGHRA, YSYEKL. This CDR3 has 13 amino acids. The CDR3 protein is CASRNYYTDTQYF. The DNA of the CDR3 is TGCGCCAGCAGGAACTACTACACAGATACGCAGTATTTT.